Presented here are 21 T cell receptor beta chains from one specimen sequenced in a study of blood T cell repertoires in COVID-19. Sequencing was performed with immunoSEQ multiplex PCR; in TCRdb, only in-frame clones are kept and a portion is missing. Altogether about 47,000 clones are present, 65% to 85% being singletons, with the ten largest covering approximately 26%. The material sequenced was peripheral blood. All receptors come from a woman aged 80 or older with COVID-19, enrolled during active disease.

The CDR3 loop is CAISVGAGFDEQFF. For the CDR3, the DNA is TGTGCCATCAGTGTTGGGGCAGGTTTCGATGAGCAGTTCTTC. The chain joins TRBV10-3 to TRBJ2-1, with a weak D call TRBD1 (5 bases). V lost 4 bases to trimming and J lost 8 bases, with 15 bases between them. Germline CDR1 is ENHRY and CDR2 is SYGVKD. This CDR3 region has 14 residues.

This clone was counted once. The V gene is TRBV2, the J gene TRBJ1-1, with TRBD1 matching over 7 bases. This CDR3 has 14 amino acids. Germline assignment: CDR1 SNHLY and CDR2 FYNNEI. The trim removed 4 bases at V and 1 base at J, leaving 3 bases unmatched. CDR3 sequence: CASSVQGRNTEAFF. The CDR3 DNA is TGTGCCAGCAGTGTACAGGGGAGGAACACTGAAGCTTTCTTT.

This chain connects TRBV3-1 (or the pseudogene TRBV3-2) to TRBJ1-5; a weak D match, TRBD1 (5 bases). Germline CDR1 and CDR2: LGHDT and YNNKEL (reference sequence). CDR3 length: 15 amino acids. The ends were cut back, 3 bases at V and 0 bases at J, with 9 bases in the middle. The CDR3 nucleotides are TGTGCCAGCAGCCAGGCAGGGCTTAGCAATCAGCCCCAGCATTTT. This sequence encodes CASSQAGLSNQPQHF.

The rearrangement links TRBV7-9 to TRBJ2-5, with TRBD2 identical over 10 bases. This CDR3 spans 14 amino acids. The germline V gene has CDR1 SEHNR and CDR2 FQNEAQ (reference sequence). With V trimmed by 2 bases and J by 5 bases, 2 bases remained unmatched. The CDR3 nucleotides are TGTGCCAGCAGCTTAAGTAGCGGGAGGGAGACCCAGTACTTC. Protein: CASSLSSGRETQYF.

The chain employs TRBV2 and TRBJ2-3, with TRBD2 matching over 7 bases. CDR1 and CDR2 (germline): SNHLY, FYNNEI. The junction had 9 bases not matched to a gene; V was cut back by 7 bases and J by 2 bases. There are 15 residues in the CDR3. CDR3 DNA: TGTGCCAGCATTGGGCCAGCGGGATACACAGATACGCAGTATTTT. Translated: CASIGPAGYTDTQYF.

The chain links TRBV27 to TRBJ2-7; 9 bases match TRBD1. Per the germline V gene, CDR1 is MNHEY and CDR2 is SMNVEV (reference sequence). Germline trimming cut 5 bases from V and 6 bases from J; bases unmatched to any gene: 5. The CDR3 is 13 residues long. The CDR3 protein is CASSTGGSREQYF. The CDR3 DNA reads as TGTGCCAGCAGTACAGGGGGCTCACGCGAGCAGTACTTC.

The chain carries TRBV4-1 and TRBJ2-7; possibly TRBD1 for D (6 bases). The V and J ends lost 1 base and 5 bases respectively, with 12 bases between them. CDR3 size: 14 residues. Germline V gives CDR1 MGHRA, CDR2 YSYEKL. CDR3 region: CASSQGVQGHEQYF. CDR3 in DNA: TGCGCCAGCAGCCAAGGGGTACAGGGCCACGAGCAGTACTTC.

The chain joins TRBV19 to TRBJ2-7; TRBD2 aligns across 10 bases. Per the germline V gene, CDR1 is LNHDA and CDR2 is SQIVND (reference sequence). V gave up 1 base and J gave up 5 bases; unmatched junction bases: 2. This CDR3 has 14 residues. The CDR3 sequence: CASSIGLAGNEQYF. The CDR3 DNA follows: TGTGCCAGTAGTATAGGACTAGCGGGCAACGAGCAGTACTTC.

This chain joins TRBV19 and TRBJ1-1, with 8 bases matching TRBD1. Germline CDR1 is LNHDA and CDR2 is SQIVND (reference sequence). The CDR3 totals 15 residues. J lost 2 bases, V lost 5 bases, and 7 bases had no gene match. The CDR3 is CASSPGQEGNTEAFF. The DNA for the CDR3 is TGTGCCAGTAGTCCGGGACAGGAGGGTAACACTGAAGCTTTCTTT.

CDR3 residues: CASSTLLAGETQYF. The CDR3 DNA reads as TGCGCCAGCAGCACCCTACTAGCGGGAGAGACCCAGTACTTC. J is TRBJ2-5 and V is TRBV5-1, with 9 bases that match TRBD2. V gave up 4 bases and J gave up 4 bases; unmatched junction bases: 5. The CDR3 consists of 14 residues. The germline gives CDR1 SGHRS, CDR2 YFSETQ.

The chain joins TRBV28 to TRBJ2-4; 7 nucleotides match TRBD1. J was trimmed by 1 base and V by 4 bases; bases with no gene match: 7. The CDR3 is made up of 16 amino acids. The germline V gene has CDR1 MDHEN and CDR2 SYDVKM. CDR3 residues: CASSSTGAFAKNIQYF. CDR3 bases: TGTGCCAGCAGTTCCACAGGGGCCTTTGCCAAAAACATTCAGTACTTC.

J is TRBJ2-7 and V is TRBV10-3; 8 bases line up with TRBD1. CDR3 length equals 12 residues. Germline assignment: CDR1 ENHRY and CDR2 SYGVKD. Trimming at V came to 3 bases and at J to 12 bases, leaving 7 bases not matched to a gene. The CDR3 DNA reads as TGTGCCATCAGTGAAGGGACAGGTTTACCGTACTTC. As protein: CAISEGTGLPYF.

V usage is TRBV10-3 and J usage is TRBJ2-7; 10 positions agree with TRBD2. The trim removed 10 bases at V and 3 bases at J, leaving 9 bases unmatched. The V gene's germline CDR1 is ENHRY and CDR2 SYGVKD. The CDR3 is made up of 14 amino acids. DNA for the CDR3: TGTGCCACCGACCAAAGCGGGAGGGACTACGAGCAGTACTTC. This codes for CATDQSGRDYEQYF.

CDR3 sequence reads: CASSSQATNEKLFF. CDR3 in DNA: TGTGCCAGCAGCTCACAGGCAACTAATGAAAAACTGTTTTTT. The chain employs TRBV11-2 and TRBJ1-4, with a weak D call TRBD1 (5 bases). The length of the CDR3 is 14 residues. Germline CDR1 is SGHAT and CDR2 is FQNNGV. The V end was cut by 4 bases, the J end by 0 bases, with 6 bases between.

The gene calls are TRBV5-4 and TRBJ2-7, with a tentative D call TRBD1 (5 bases). The V and J ends lost 4 bases and 6 bases respectively, with 17 bases between them. This CDR3 has 14 amino acids. CDR1 SGHNT and CDR2 YYREEE come from the germline V gene (reference sequence). CDR3 sequence (DNA): TGTGCCAGCAGCGGGGCGTCGCAGGGTCCCGAGCAGTACTTC. Translation gives CASSGASQGPEQYF.

This clone was picked up one time. The chain has TRBV19 and TRBJ2-4, with 10 bases that match TRBD2. The ends lost 3 bases at V and 3 bases at J; junction bases unmatched: 8. Germline assignment: CDR1 LNHDA and CDR2 SQIVND (reference sequence). The CDR3 sequence is 17 residues long. The DNA for the CDR3 is TGTGCCAGTAGTATCTCTAGCGGGAGTGGGGTCAAAAACATTCAGTACTTC. As protein: CASSISSGSGVKNIQYF. The full variable domain, in which reference TRBV19 and TRBJ2-4 provide the parts outside the CDR3, is DGGITQSPKYLFRKEGQNVTLSCEQNLNHDAMYWYRQDPGQGLRLIYYSQIVNDFQKGDIAEGYSVSREKKESFPLTVTSAQKNPTAFYLCASSISSGSGVKNIQYFGAGTRLSVL.

The V gene is TRBV28, the J gene TRBJ2-1; TRBD2 matches at 9 bases. CDR3 length: 15 residues. The J segment lost 4 bases and the V segment lost 2 bases, leaving 3 bases of the junction unmatched. CDR1 and CDR2 from the germline V gene are MDHEN and SYDVKM. The CDR3 reads CASSLRTSEYNEQFF. In DNA form, the CDR3 reads TGTGCCAGCAGTTTAAGGACTAGCGAATACAATGAGCAGTTCTTC.

This chain connects TRBV5-6 to TRBJ2-7; perhaps TRBD2 as D (6 bases). CDR1 SGHDT and CDR2 YYEEEE come from the germline V gene. This CDR3 has 14 amino acids. V was shortened by 2 bases and J by 3 bases, with 12 bases between the two germline ends. The CDR3 bases are TGTGCCAGCAGCTTAACGGGAGCCAGCTACGAGCAGTACTTC. Amino acid sequence: CASSLTGASYEQYF.

The rearrangement links TRBV18 to TRBJ1-3; 7 bases match TRBD1. The V segment lost 3 bases and the J segment 3 bases; nucleotides outside the gene matches: 5. The CDR3 consists of 15 residues. In germline, CDR1 is KGHSH, CDR2 LQKENI. CDR3 region: CASSPNRGFGNTIYF. The CDR3 DNA reads TGTGCCAGCTCACCCAACAGGGGTTTTGGAAACACCATATATTTT.

This chain joins TRBV19 and TRBJ2-5, with a weak D call TRBD2 (6 bases). In germline, CDR1 is LNHDA, CDR2 SQIVND (reference sequence). CDR3 length equals 13 residues. The V end lost 4 bases, the J end lost 5 bases, and 11 bases lay between the germline ends. The DNA for the CDR3 is TGTGCCAGTAGTACAGCGGGTAAGGAGACCCAGTACTTC. Translating it yields CASSTAGKETQYF.

The V and J genes are TRBV29-1 and TRBJ2-7; the D gene is possibly TRBD2 (6 bases). V was clipped by 4 bases and J by 3 bases, with 13 bases between them. The CDR3 has 13 residues. Germline assignment: CDR1 SQVTM and CDR2 ANQGSEA. The CDR3 coding sequence is TGCAGCGTTGGACTAGTTATGGGCTACGAGCAGTACTTC. It yields the protein CSVGLVMGYEQYF.